This TCR beta chain was identified during a study of shared clonotypes between healthy human individuals. Germline loops: CDR1 MDHEN, CDR2 SYDVKM. This CDR3 contains 17 residues. Trimming removed 6 bases from V and 1 base from J; junction bases left unmatched: 14. Generated by immunoSEQ multiplex PCR, the TCRdb table keeps only in-frame clones and is missing some. The table lists about 2.5 million clones, approximately 90% of them singletons. The sequence derives from a man between 18 and 35 years old in good health. Some clones in this sample may be carry-over from other donors' samples. Sequenced sample: naive CD4+ T cells from PBMCs. Specified subset: CD45RA+ positively selected. The chain links TRBV28 to TRBJ2-5, with 7 nucleotides matching TRBD1. The CDR3 region has the DNA TGTGCCAGCAGCCCAAACAGGGGACCGAAATTCCAAGAGACCCAGTACTTC. This gives the protein CASSPNRGPKFQETQYF.